Following are 18 T cell receptor beta chains from one sample sequenced in a study of shared clonotypes between healthy human individuals. Data came from immunoSEQ multiplex PCR; TCRdb stores just in-frame clones and leaves some out. Seen here are a few million clones, 85% to 95% observed once, and the top ten hold 0.39%. Material for sequencing was naive CD4+ T cells from PBMCs. The subset was: CD45RA+ positively selected. These receptors came from a man between 18 and 29 years old in good health. Some clones in this sample may be carry-over from other donors' samples.

Comments on this clone: The same CDR3 is also encoded by other DNA sequences in this sample. This chain joins TRBV6-5 and TRBJ1-2; 10 positions agree with TRBD1. The V and J ends lost 5 bases and 4 bases, in that order; junction bases with no gene match: 1. The CDR3 has 13 amino acids. CDR1 is MNHEY and CDR2 is SVGAGI in the germline V gene. The CDR3 DNA sequence: TGTGCCAGCAGTAGGGACAGGGGCTATGGCTACACCTTC. Translation gives CASSRDRGYGYTF.

The rearrangement uses TRBV11-2 and TRBJ2-1; perhaps TRBD2 as D (6 bases). The germline V gene has CDR1 SGHAT and CDR2 FQNNGV. V was clipped by 1 base and J by 13 bases, with 14 bases between them. The CDR3 is 13 residues long. CDR3 bases: TGTGCCAGCAGCTTAGGTCGGGAGCTCGAACAGTTCTTC. Protein sequence: CASSLGRELEQFF.

Details on this clone: At the DNA level, this CDR3 is encoded by other sequences in the same sample as well. V gene TRBV28 combines with J gene TRBJ2-7; 7 nucleotides match TRBD2. Germline V CDR1 and CDR2: MDHEN, SYDVKM. The CDR3 has 13 residues. Trimming removed 5 bases from V and 7 bases from J; junction bases left unmatched: 8. CDR3 nucleotide sequence: TGTGCCAGCAGTCCGGGCCCAGCGGGGGAGCAGTACTTC. Amino acid sequence: CASSPGPAGEQYF.

V usage is TRBV4-2 and J usage is TRBJ2-1; 7 positions match TRBD1. The length of the CDR3 is 16 residues. Germline-derived CDR1 and CDR2 are LGHNA and YNFKEQ. V dropped 4 bases and J dropped 5; count of bases not matched to a gene: 11. Here the CDR3 reads CASSRTTGAGHNEQFF. Here the CDR3 DNA reads TGTGCCAGCAGCCGGACCACAGGGGCTGGCCACAATGAGCAGTTCTTC.

The chain has TRBV19 and TRBJ1-2; D unresolved. Looked up from germline, CDR1 is LNHDA and CDR2 is SQIVND (reference sequence). V shed 5 bases and J shed 8 bases, with 12 bases lying between them. The CDR3 consists of 12 residues. This chain's CDR3 is CASSEGRRGYTF. The CDR3 DNA is TGTGCCAGTAGTGAAGGGCGCCGGGGCTACACCTTC.

The chain employs TRBV18 and TRBJ2-4; D gene ambiguous. This CDR3 is 12 amino acids long. Trimming cost V 6 bases and J 5 bases, with 8 bases left between them. In germline, CDR1 is KGHSH, CDR2 LQKENI. The CDR3, as DNA: TGTGCCAGCTCGCACGACGAAAACATTCAGTACTTC. This sequence encodes CASSHDENIQYF.

The V and J genes are TRBV5-8 and TRBJ2-3; tentatively, D is TRBD2 (6 bases). CDR3 length: 13 residues. Trimming shortened V by 4 bases and J by 6 bases, and 12 bases separated the two germline ends. Germline V gene sequence: CDR1 SGHTS, CDR2 YDEGEE. CDR3 region: CASSPEGLDTQYF. The DNA for the CDR3 is TGTGCCAGCAGCCCGGAGGGGCTGGATACGCAGTATTTT.

The rearrangement uses TRBV2 and TRBJ2-1; perhaps TRBD2 as D (5 bases). Trimming pared 4 bases from V and 12 bases from J, leaving 16 bases between. The CDR3 covers 13 residues. Germline V gene sequence: CDR1 SNHLY, CDR2 FYNNEI. CDR3: CASSGESGKMQFF. The CDR3 region has the DNA TGTGCCAGCAGTGGGGAGTCCGGCAAGATGCAGTTCTTC. The full variable domain, in which reference TRBV2 and TRBJ2-1 provide the parts outside the CDR3, is EPEVTQTPSHQVTQMGQEVILRCVPISNHLYFYWYRQILGQKVEFLVSFYNNEISEKSEIFDDQFSVERPDGSNFTLKIRSTKLEDSAMYFCASSGESGKMQFFGPGTRLTVL.

This chain connects TRBV5-4 to TRBJ1-1, with 7 bases that match TRBD1. Germline loops: CDR1 SGHNT, CDR2 YYREEE (reference sequence). The CDR3 runs to 15 residues. The junction had 7 bases not matched to a gene; V was cut back by 5 bases and J by 0 bases. The chain's CDR3 is CASRSLGGMNTEAFF. CDR3 coding DNA: TGTGCCAGCAGATCTTTAGGGGGCATGAACACTGAAGCTTTCTTT.

The chain combines TRBV29-1 with TRBJ2-3, with TRBD2 as a possible D gene (6 bases). Germline V lookup: CDR1 SQVTM, CDR2 ANQGSEA. Trimming shortened V by 3 bases and J by 9 bases, and 13 bases separated the two germline ends. The CDR3 has 12 residues. The CDR3 DNA reads as TGCAGCGTTGAGAAGGGAGGTGGGACGCAGTATTTT. Residues: CSVEKGGGTQYF.

In the case of this clone: Other DNA sequences of this sample code for an identical CDR3. The J gene is TRBJ2-2, the V gene TRBV7-7, with a weak D call TRBD2 (6 bases). The CDR3 has 14 residues. The V gene lost 0 bases and the J gene lost 6 bases, with 8 bases spanning the gap. Germline V gene sequence: CDR1 SSHAT, CDR2 FNYEAQ (reference sequence). The DNA for the CDR3 is TGTGCCAGCAGCTTAGCCGGGGGTCCCGGGGAGCTGTTTTTT. Translating gives CASSLAGGPGELFF.

The chain has TRBV6-5 and TRBJ1-1; perhaps TRBD1 as D (5 bases). Germline V gene lookup returns CDR1 MNHEY and CDR2 SVGAGI. The CDR3 loop spans 16 amino acids. V shed 4 bases and J shed 1 base, with 16 bases lying between them. The CDR3 loop reads CASSWGRPYQNTEAFF. The CDR3 DNA sequence: TGTGCCAGCAGTTGGGGCAGACCCTACCAGAACACTGAAGCTTTCTTT.

This sequence joins TRBV7-2 and TRBJ1-1, with no clear D. Germline V gene sequence: CDR1 SGHTA, CDR2 FQGNSA. Trimming removed 0 bases at V and 4 bases at J, with 9 bases between. The CDR3 is 14 amino acids. CDR3 amino acids: CASSLASGVTEAFF. The CDR3 DNA is TGTGCCAGCAGCTTAGCCAGCGGGGTCACTGAAGCTTTCTTT.

The chain has TRBV7-8 and TRBJ2-7, with D possibly being TRBD2 (6 bases). V was clipped by 3 bases and J by 2 bases, with 17 bases between them. The CDR3 is 16 amino acids. Germline V gene lookup returns CDR1 SGHVS and CDR2 FQNEAQ. CDR3 amino acids: CASSLGGVAETYEQYF. DNA of the CDR3: TGTGCCAGCAGCTTGGGTGGGGTAGCGGAAACCTACGAGCAGTACTTC.

About this clone itself: Other DNA sequences in the sample encode the same CDR3. This chain links TRBV28 with TRBJ2-2; D unclear. Germline CDR1 and CDR2: MDHEN and SYDVKM. CDR3 length: 13 amino acids. V lost 3 bases to trimming and J lost 6 bases, with 8 bases between them. The CDR3 sequence: CASSLQVPGELFF. The CDR3 coding sequence is TGTGCCAGCAGTTTGCAAGTCCCCGGGGAGCTGTTTTTT.

V is TRBV5-6 and J is TRBJ2-2; 8 bases agree with TRBD1. CDR1 is SGHDT and CDR2 is YYEEEE in the germline V gene. The CDR3 is 15 amino acids. V trimming: 1 base; J trimming: 4 bases; junction bases outside the gene matches: 3. The CDR3 sequence: CASSLTGGGTGELFF. CDR3 nucleotides: TGTGCCAGCAGCTTGACAGGGGGTGGCACCGGGGAGCTGTTTTTT.

This clone was recorded once. The J gene is TRBJ2-7, the V gene TRBV11-3; D gene unclear. CDR3 size: 16 residues. V shed 0 bases and J shed 2 bases, with 14 bases lying between them. Germline CDR1 is SGHNT and CDR2 is YENEEA. CDR3 sequence reads: CASSLDSEGPTYEQYF. The CDR3 bases are TGTGCCAGCAGCTTAGATAGTGAAGGACCGACCTACGAGCAGTACTTC. Supplemented by reference TRBV11-3 and TRBJ2-7, the full variable domain reads EAGVVQSPRYKIIEKKQPVAFWCNPISGHNTLYWYLQNLGQGPELLIRYENEEAVDDSQLPKDRFSAERLKGVDSTLKIQPAELGDSAVYLCASSLDSEGPTYEQYFGPGTRLTVT.

The V and J genes are TRBV5-1 and TRBJ2-5, with 8 positions matching TRBD2. The CDR3 has 15 amino acids. Germline lookup yields CDR1 SGHRS and CDR2 YFSETQ. V lost 6 bases to trimming and J lost 2 bases; unmatched junction nucleotides: 9. The CDR3 nucleotides read TGCGCCAGCACTTACGCCAGCGGGAGTCAAGAGACCCAGTACTTC. As protein: CASTYASGSQETQYF.